The 17 T cell receptor beta chains below come from one sample, sequenced in a study of post-analysis software for immune sequencing data. No cognate antigen is known for these TCRs. cDNA libraries for TCR beta contained unique molecular identifiers. TCRdb redid the calling of the PCR reads with MiXCR, one entry per CDR3 protein. The sample includes hundreds of thousands of distinct CDR3 sequences, 25% to 30% seen only once; the top ten take under 0.7%. Broader study findings: The five TRBV segments detected at higher frequency in patients than in controls included TRBV5-6, TRBV5-1 and TRBV20-1.

Sequencing was carried out using blood. Receptors originate from a girl under 18 with multiple sclerosis.

Notes on this clonotype: A much larger clone lies a single base off, so this may be a read error. The genes are TRBV27 and TRBJ2-5, with a possible D match to TRBD2 (7 bases). CDR1 and CDR2 (germline): MNHEY, SMNVEV (reference sequence). The CDR3 is 13 amino acids. Trimming took 7 bases from V and 12 from J, leaving 21 bases between them. The CDR3 nucleotides read TGTGCCAGCACCCAAGGAGTCACAGGGAGGGAGTACTTC. It encodes CASTQGVTGREYF.

The CDR3 DNA reads TGTGCCAGCAGCTTAGTGGGACTAGCGGGAGTTGGAGAAAACATTCAGTACTTC. It is translated as CASSLVGLAGVGENIQYF. The genes are TRBV7-2 and TRBJ2-4; 14 nucleotides match TRBD2. CDR1 and CDR2 from the germline V gene are SGHTA and FQGNSA. Unmatched junction bases numbered 7, after V lost 1 base and J lost 5 bases. The CDR3 consists of 18 residues.

Ten or more counts support this clonotype. The V call is TRBV29-1, the J call TRBJ2-4; the match to TRBD2 covers 13 bases. Germline assignment: CDR1 SQVTM and CDR2 ANQGSEA. V was clipped by 6 bases and J by 1 base; unmatched bases: 0. This CDR3 has 14 amino acids. CDR3: CSVTSGGAKNIQYF. The CDR3 bases are TGCAGCGTGACTAGCGGGGGGGCCAAAAACATTCAGTACTTC.

A few counts support this clonotype. The chain employs TRBV9 and TRBJ1-2, with 7 nucleotides matching TRBD1. Germline V CDR1 and CDR2: SGDLS, YYNGEE. The CDR3 sequence is 14 residues long. The V gene end was trimmed by 4 bases and the J gene end by 4 bases; junction bases not matched to a gene: 7. CDR3 coding DNA: TGTGCCAGCAGCCAGGGGGGGGTCCCCTATGGCTACACCTTC. Its protein is CASSQGGVPYGYTF.

This clonotype was seen only a few times. The chain's CDR3 is CASSARQGRYQPQHF. DNA for the CDR3: TGTGCCAGCAGCGCTCGACAGGGGCGATATCAGCCCCAGCATTTT. The rearrangement uses TRBV7-8 and TRBJ1-5; 8 bases are a match to TRBD1. Looked up from germline, CDR1 is SGHVS and CDR2 is FQNEAQ. CDR3 length equals 15 residues. V shed 5 bases, J shed 5 bases, and the junction held 8 bases outside the gene matches.

The V gene is TRBV10-2, the J gene TRBJ2-7; TRBD2 is a possible D gene (5 bases). Germline V lookup: CDR1 WSHSY, CDR2 SAAADI. V dropped 3 bases and J dropped 9 bases, with 9 bases sitting between them. The CDR3 has 11 amino acids. The CDR3: CASSDGLPQYF. As DNA, the CDR3 is TGCGCCAGCAGTGACGGACTCCCGCAGTACTTC.

The J gene is TRBJ2-3, the V gene TRBV20-1, with D possibly being TRBD2 (7 bases). CDR3 length equals 14 residues. Deletions cut 6 bases from V and 4 bases from J, with 17 bases between. Per the germline V gene, CDR1 is DFQATT and CDR2 is SNEGSKA (reference sequence). CDR3 sequence reads: CSASRGDTADTQYF. The CDR3 coding sequence is TGCAGTGCCTCCCGGGGGGACACCGCAGATACGCAGTATTTT.

The V call is TRBV6-4, the J call TRBJ2-3; D remains ambiguous. This CDR3 spans 14 amino acids. The germline V gene has CDR1 MRHNA and CDR2 SNTAGT. V lost 3 bases, J lost 2 bases, and 9 bases lay in between. CDR3 region: CASSEGQDTDTQYF. CDR3 in DNA: TGTGCCAGCAGTGAAGGGCAGGACACAGATACGCAGTATTTT.

This clonotype turned up a few times. The chain recombines TRBV6-2 or TRBV6-3 with TRBJ2-5; no firm D call. CDR1 and CDR2 (germline): MNHEY, SVGEGT. V lost 3 bases and J 2 bases, leaving 13 bases between the germline ends. This CDR3 is built from 15 residues. DNA of the CDR3: TGTGCCAGCAGTTATGTTGCCAGACCTCAAGAGACCCAGTACTTC. It yields the protein CASSYVARPQETQYF.

The chain couples TRBV7-9 to TRBJ2-5; TRBD1 matches 7 bases. After removal of 5 bases from V and 3 bases from J, the junction contained 3 bases not matched to a gene. The CDR3 runs 13 residues. Germline V CDR1 and CDR2: SEHNR, FQNEAQ (reference sequence). In DNA form, the CDR3 reads TGTGCCAGCAGCCGACAGGGAAAAGAGACCCAGTACTTC. Encoded protein: CASSRQGKETQYF.

The chain couples TRBV6-5 to TRBJ2-1; TRBD1 matches at 7 bases. The CDR3 has 14 amino acids. V lost 7 bases, J lost 4 bases, and 7 bases stayed unmatched. CDR1 and CDR2 (germline): MNHEY, SVGAGI. In DNA, the CDR3 is TGTGCCAGCACCCCAGACAGGGATTACAATGAGCAGTTCTTC. Its protein is CASTPDRDYNEQFF.

This clonotype was picked up a small number of times. The chain has TRBV7-9 and TRBJ1-5; D call uncertain. The germline V gene encodes CDR1 SEHNR and CDR2 FQNEAQ (reference sequence). The CDR3 extends over 12 amino acids. V dropped 5 bases and J dropped 4 bases, with 6 bases sitting between them. DNA for the CDR3: TGTGCCAGCAGCCGGGAAAATCAGCCCCAGCATTTT. This encodes CASSRENQPQHF.

The chain couples TRBV20-1 to TRBJ1-5; D is perhaps TRBD1 (6 bases). V gave up 1 base and J gave up 6 bases, with 25 bases separating them. CDR3 length equals 18 residues. Looked up from germline, CDR1 is DFQATT and CDR2 is SNEGSKA (reference sequence). CDR3 residues: CSARAWGGNPGEFQPQHF. Written as DNA, the CDR3 is TGCAGTGCTAGAGCCTGGGGGGGAAACCCAGGGGAGTTTCAGCCCCAGCATTTT.

The chain recombines TRBV7-9 with TRBJ1-1, with a possible D match to TRBD1 (6 bases). Germline assignment: CDR1 SEHNR and CDR2 FQNEAQ (reference sequence). The CDR3 loop spans 14 amino acids. The germline V and J ends were trimmed by 6 bases and 1 base, with 12 bases remaining between them. The CDR3 region has the DNA TGTGCCAGCAGGGGGGCAGGGACGAACACTGAAGCTTTCTTT. Translation: CASRGAGTNTEAFF.

This clonotype was seen a handful of times. The chain links TRBV7-9 to TRBJ1-2, with a tentative D call TRBD1 (6 bases). This CDR3 region has 15 residues. V was cut by 5 bases and J by 6 bases, with 19 bases left in between. Germline V lookup: CDR1 SEHNR, CDR2 FQNEAQ (reference sequence). The CDR3 loop is CASSPPGGRGHGYTF. The CDR3 bases are TGTGCCAGCAGCCCCCCCGGGGGGCGGGGTCATGGCTACACCTTC.

In this sample, this clonotype turned up a few times. The chain uses TRBV7-2 and TRBJ2-1, with 8 bases that match TRBD1. The CDR3 extends over 15 amino acids. CDR1 and CDR2 (germline): SGHTA, FQGNSA. The junction had 7 bases not matched to a gene; V was cut back by 5 bases and J by 4 bases. CDR3 region: CASSITRTGYNEQFF. As DNA, the CDR3 is TGTGCCAGCAGCATAACCAGGACAGGGTACAATGAGCAGTTCTTC. The entire variable domain, with the rest obtained from reference TRBV7-2 and TRBJ2-1, is as follows: GAGVSQSPSNKVTEKGKDVELRCDPISGHTALYWYRQSLGQGLEFLIYFQGNSAPDKSGLPSDRFSAERTGGSVSTLTIQRTQQEDSAVYLCASSITRTGYNEQFFGPGTRLTVL.

The chain recombines TRBV7-8 with TRBJ1-2; D is perhaps TRBD1 (5 bases). The CDR3 extends over 14 amino acids. V lost 4 bases, J lost 6 bases, and 15 bases lay in between. Germline loops: CDR1 SGHVS, CDR2 FQNEAQ. This chain's CDR3 is CASSSSPDSHGYTF. The CDR3, as DNA: TGTGCCAGCAGCTCATCTCCAGACAGCCATGGCTACACCTTC.